The 29 T cell receptor beta chains reported below all come from one sample, sequenced in a study of blood T cell repertoires in COVID-19. The repertoire was sequenced with immunoSEQ multiplex PCR; TCRdb's copy has only in-frame clones and lacks some. This table has a few hundred thousand clones, approximately 80% appearing once. Sequenced material: peripheral blood. The source of these receptors is an elderly woman with acute or convalescent COVID-19.

The gene calls are TRBV28 and TRBJ1-5; 7 bases match TRBD1. The length of the CDR3 is 17 residues. V shed 2 bases, J shed 0 bases, and the junction held 7 bases outside the gene matches. The germline V gene encodes CDR1 MDHEN and CDR2 SYDVKM. The CDR3 is CASSLIGQDTSNQPQHF. The CDR3 DNA follows: TGTGCCAGCAGTTTAATAGGACAGGACACTAGCAATCAGCCCCAGCATTTT. Filled out from reference TRBV28 and TRBJ1-5, the complete variable domain reads DVKVTQSSRYLVKRTGEKVFLECVQDMDHENMFWYRQDPGLGLRLIYFSYDVKMKEKGDIPEGYSVSREKKERFSLILESASTNQTSMYLCASSLIGQDTSNQPQHFGDGTRLSIL.

CDR3 amino acids: CASSPGLAGAGGELFF. CDR3 bases: TGTGCCAGCAGCCCCGGACTAGCGGGAGCGGGCGGGGAGCTGTTTTTT. The rearrangement joins TRBV11-1 to TRBJ2-2, with 13 positions matching TRBD2. CDR3 length: 16 amino acids. Germline V lookup: CDR1 SGHAT, CDR2 FQDESV (reference sequence). V dropped 5 bases and J dropped 7; count of bases not matched to a gene: 7.

This clone appeared once. This sequence joins TRBV27 and TRBJ2-3, with D perhaps matching TRBD2 (6 bases). With 5 bases removed from V and 0 bases from J, the gap between germline ends came to 15 bases. CDR1 MNHEY and CDR2 SMNVEV come from the germline V gene (reference sequence). The CDR3 length is 16 residues. The CDR3 sequence: CASSLLGTSSTDTQYF. CDR3 DNA sequence: TGTGCCAGCAGTCTCCTGGGGACTTCTAGCACAGATACGCAGTATTTT.

The J gene is TRBJ1-6, the V gene TRBV5-1, with TRBD1 identical over 9 bases. The CDR3 is 15 residues long. The germline gives CDR1 SGHRS, CDR2 YFSETQ. Trimming cost V 2 bases and J 9 bases; bases outside gene matches: 6. CDR3 sequence (DNA): TGCGCCAGCAGCTTTGAGGACAGGGGTAGTTCACCCCTCCACTTT. Translated, it gives CASSFEDRGSSPLHF.

The chain is built from TRBV28 and TRBJ1-2; 8 nucleotides align to TRBD1. The V segment lost 6 bases and the J segment 3 bases; nucleotides outside the gene matches: 6. This CDR3 region has 14 residues. Germline assignment: CDR1 MDHEN and CDR2 SYDVKM. The DNA for the CDR3 is TGTGCCAGCAGCCGTACAGGGGGTTACTATGGCTACACCTTC. Its translation is CASSRTGGYYGYTF.

This chain uses TRBV5-4 with TRBJ2-7; D might be TRBD1 (6 bases). This CDR3 has 16 residues. Germline loops: CDR1 SGHNT, CDR2 YYREEE (reference sequence). V lost 4 bases, J lost 4 bases, and 21 bases lay in between. DNA of the CDR3: TGTGCCAGCAGCCAGGGGAGACGGGTGCCCGAATACGAGCAGTACTTC. It codes for CASSQGRRVPEYEQYF.

The rearrangement joins TRBV7-9 to TRBJ1-1; 7 nucleotides agree with TRBD1. The CDR3 sequence is 15 residues long. Germline assignment: CDR1 SEHNR and CDR2 FQNEAQ (reference sequence). V dropped 2 bases and J dropped 7; count of bases not matched to a gene: 10. Written as DNA, the CDR3 is TGTGCCAGCAGCTTATTTGGACAGGTGGCTTTTGAAGCTTTCTTT. It codes for CASSLFGQVAFEAFF.

This clone was observed a few times. V usage is TRBV29-1 and J usage is TRBJ1-5; no clear D. Between the trimmed V and J ends, which lost 7 bases and 6 bases, there was a span of 19 bases. This CDR3 region has 14 residues. Looked up from germline, CDR1 is SQVTM and CDR2 is ANQGSEA. The CDR3 reads CSAGDGFNGQPQHF. Here the CDR3 DNA reads TGCAGCGCGGGTGATGGCTTTAATGGTCAGCCCCAGCATTTT.

The rearrangement links TRBV11-3 to TRBJ2-1, with 7 bases matching TRBD1. The CDR3 spans 15 residues. The germline gives CDR1 SGHNT, CDR2 YENEEA. V gave up 2 bases and J gave up 3 bases; unmatched junction bases: 4. The CDR3 loop reads CASSLRGHLYNEQFF. The DNA for the CDR3 is TGTGCCAGCAGCTTAAGGGGGCACCTCTACAATGAGCAGTTCTTC.

V gene TRBV2 combines with J gene TRBJ1-5; 8 bases fit TRBD1. The CDR3 totals 14 residues. Per the germline V gene, CDR1 is SNHLY and CDR2 is FYNNEI. The ends lost 4 bases at V and 6 bases at J; junction bases unmatched: 5. The CDR3 DNA is TGTGCCAGCAGTGGGACAGGGCAGGTTCAGCCCCAGCATTTT. Residues: CASSGTGQVQPQHF.

This clone was detected ten times or more. The rearrangement joins TRBV30 to TRBJ1-4; D is uncertain. The V and J ends lost 4 bases and 5 bases respectively, with 14 bases between them. CDR3 length: 14 amino acids. Germline CDR1 and CDR2: GTSNPN and SVGIG (reference sequence). The CDR3 DNA sequence: TGTGCCTGGAACTGGGCAGCCTCAAATGAAAAACTGTTTTTT. Translating gives CAWNWAASNEKLFF.

This sequence joins TRBV3-1 (or the pseudogene TRBV3-2) and TRBJ2-5; TRBD1 aligns across 9 bases. Trimming at V came to 0 bases and at J to 5 bases, leaving 7 bases not matched to a gene. Per the germline V gene, CDR1 is LGHDT and CDR2 is YNNKEL (reference sequence). CDR3 length equals 16 residues. As DNA, the CDR3 is TGTGCCAGCAGCCAAGATAACACAGGGGGCATCGAGACCCAGTACTTC. Translated, it gives CASSQDNTGGIETQYF.

Here the CDR3 reads CASGSTVYNEQFF. For the CDR3, the DNA is TGTGCTAGTGGTTCGACAGTGTACAATGAGCAGTTCTTC. The chain recombines TRBV12-5 with TRBJ2-1; D perhaps matches TRBD1 (5 bases). The CDR3 has 13 amino acids. V dropped 4 bases and J dropped 4 bases, with 8 bases sitting between them. CDR1 is LGHNT and CDR2 is FRNRAP in the germline V gene.

This clone has a single count. The CDR3 sequence: CASSRGQGTVQETQYF. The DNA for the CDR3 is TGTGCCAGCAGCCGTGGACAGGGGACCGTCCAAGAGACCCAGTACTTC. The chain combines TRBV5-4 with TRBJ2-5, with TRBD1 identical over 9 bases. CDR3 length equals 16 residues. V lost 4 bases to trimming and J lost 1 base; unmatched junction nucleotides: 8. Germline CDR1 is SGHNT and CDR2 is YYREEE (reference sequence).

The chain combines TRBV3-1 (or the pseudogene TRBV3-2) with TRBJ1-3; 12 nucleotides line up with TRBD1. CDR3 length: 15 residues. Germline V CDR1 and CDR2: LGHDT, YNNKEL (reference sequence). With 5 bases clipped from V and 4 bases from J, the junction kept 3 bases outside the gene matches. The DNA of the CDR3 is TGTGCCAGCAGCTGGGACAGGGGGCAAGGAAACACCATATATTTT. Its protein product is CASSWDRGQGNTIYF.

This chain uses TRBV18 with TRBJ1-5; a possible D gene is TRBD1 (6 bases). Trimming cost V 4 bases and J 1 base, with 17 bases left between them. This CDR3 comprises 17 residues. Germline V gene sequence: CDR1 KGHSH, CDR2 LQKENI. The CDR3 DNA sequence: TGTGCCAGCTCACAACTATCGCTCGGACAGAGCAATCAGCCCCAGCATTTT. This sequence encodes CASSQLSLGQSNQPQHF.

The chain couples TRBV11-3 to TRBJ1-4; perhaps TRBD1 as D (5 bases). Germline V gives CDR1 SGHNT, CDR2 YENEEA. With 5 bases removed from V and 4 bases from J, the gap between germline ends came to 14 bases. The CDR3 is 15 amino acids. The CDR3 DNA reads TGTGCCAGCAGCAACCGACAGAGTCATAATGAAAAACTGTTTTTT. This codes for CASSNRQSHNEKLFF.

The rearrangement joins TRBV19 to TRBJ1-1, with D possibly matching TRBD1 (6 bases). The CDR3 sequence is 13 residues long. Trimming left V 3 bases short and J 7 bases short, with 12 bases between. Germline V lookup: CDR1 LNHDA, CDR2 SQIVND (reference sequence). The CDR3 DNA reads as TGTGCCAGTAGTATTATTGGGACAAATGAAGCTTTCTTT. Translated, it gives CASSIIGTNEAFF.

The genes are TRBV28 and TRBJ1-2; 7 bases are shared with TRBD1. Germline V gene data show CDR1 as MDHEN and CDR2 as SYDVKM. Losses at the gene ends were 6 bases for V and 3 bases for J; bases not matched to a gene: 4. CDR3 length: 13 residues. CDR3 sequence reads: CASSSQGDYGYTF. As DNA, the CDR3 is TGTGCCAGCAGCTCCCAGGGGGACTATGGCTACACCTTC.

The chain has TRBV4-3 and TRBJ1-1, with a tentative D call TRBD1 (5 bases). Germline-derived CDR1 and CDR2 are LGHNA and YSLEER. The CDR3 is made up of 13 amino acids. V was clipped by 3 bases and J by 4 bases, with 9 bases between them. For the CDR3, the DNA is TGCGCCAGCAGCCACGGGGGGGGCACTGAAGCTTTCTTT. It translates to CASSHGGGTEAFF.

The chain uses TRBV5-1 and TRBJ1-1; 7 nucleotides agree with TRBD1. The CDR3 extends over 16 amino acids. Per germline, CDR1 SGHRS and CDR2 YFSETQ. The V gene end was trimmed by 0 bases and the J gene end by 6 bases; junction bases not matched to a gene: 11. As DNA, the CDR3 is TGCGCCAGCAGCTTGGCGGTGACAGGGCAAGGAGCTGAAGCTTTCTTT. It encodes CASSLAVTGQGAEAFF.

The V gene is TRBV4-1, the J gene TRBJ1-4, with D maybe TRBD1 (6 bases). CDR1 and CDR2 (germline): MGHRA, YSYEKL. The length of the CDR3 is 17 residues. V was trimmed by 2 bases and J by 9 bases, leaving 22 bases between them. CDR3 loop: CASSQSPGDTVEKKLFF. As DNA, the CDR3 is TGCGCCAGCAGCCAAAGCCCCGGGGACACGGTGGAAAAAAAACTGTTTTTT.

This chain's CDR3 is CASSEAGGMPSYEQYF. The CDR3 nucleotides read TGTGCCAGCAGTGAAGCTGGGGGGATGCCTTCCTACGAGCAGTACTTC. The V call is TRBV6-1, the J call TRBJ2-7; TRBD2 might be the D (6 bases). The CDR3 has 16 residues. From germline, CDR1 is MNHNS and CDR2 SASEGT. Trimming took 0 bases from V and 1 from J, leaving 13 bases between them.

This chain connects TRBV28 to TRBJ2-4, with D unresolved. The germline CDR1 and CDR2 sequences are MDHEN and SYDVKM. The CDR3 contains 14 residues. V lost 5 bases, J lost 0 bases, and 8 bases lay in between. In DNA, the CDR3 is TGTGCCAGCAGTGTGTCCCTAGCCAAAAACATTCAGTACTTC. This sequence encodes CASSVSLAKNIQYF.

This chain connects TRBV5-1 to TRBJ2-7; 11 bases match TRBD2. Per the germline V gene, CDR1 is SGHRS and CDR2 is YFSETQ. Trimming cost V 4 bases and J 3 bases; bases outside gene matches: 9. This CDR3 is built from 16 residues. For the CDR3, the DNA is TGCGCCAGCAGCACTTTGGGACTAGCGGCGGGCTACGAGCAGTACTTC. It yields the protein CASSTLGLAAGYEQYF. Supplemented by reference TRBV5-1 and TRBJ2-7, the full variable domain reads KAGVTQTPRYLIKTRGQQVTLSCSPISGHRSVSWYQQTPGQGLQFLFEYFSETQRNKGNFPGRFSGRQFSNSRSEMNVSTLELGDSALYLCASSTLGLAAGYEQYFGPGTRLTVT.

V usage is TRBV24-1 and J usage is TRBJ2-3, with 7 positions matching TRBD1. The germline CDR1 and CDR2 sequences are KGHDR and SFDVKD. The CDR3 is 15 residues long. The V segment lost 10 bases and the J segment 6 bases; nucleotides outside the gene matches: 15. The CDR3 DNA is TGTGCCACGTCATCGACAGGGTTAAGGGGGGATACGCAGTATTTT. Protein: CATSSTGLRGDTQYF.

The rearrangement uses TRBV5-1 and TRBJ1-6; TRBD1 matches at 7 bases. V lost 2 bases and J lost 9; bases outside the gene matches: 5. From germline, CDR1 is SGHRS and CDR2 YFSETQ. This CDR3 region has 14 residues. CDR3 DNA: TGCGCCAGCAGCTTAGGGACAGAGACTTCACCCCTCCACTTT. Its protein is CASSLGTETSPLHF.

This chain connects TRBV30 to TRBJ2-3; possibly TRBD1 for D (8 bases). The ends were cut back, 4 bases at V and 6 bases at J, with 14 bases in the middle. The CDR3 is 13 residues long. The V gene's germline CDR1 is GTSNPN and CDR2 SVGIG (reference sequence). CDR3 amino acids: CAWNRGRVDTQYF. The CDR3 DNA is TGTGCCTGGAACAGGGGGAGGGTGGATACGCAGTATTTT.

The count of this clone is one. V is TRBV7-6 and J is TRBJ2-3, with 12 bases identical to TRBD2. The V gene end was trimmed by 5 bases and the J gene end by 2 bases; junction bases not matched to a gene: 11. The CDR3 consists of 18 residues. The V gene's germline CDR1 is SGHVS and CDR2 FNYEAQ. The CDR3 is CASSPLLTSGGFTDTQYF. As DNA, the CDR3 is TGTGCCAGCAGCCCCCTATTGACTAGCGGGGGCTTCACAGATACGCAGTATTTT.